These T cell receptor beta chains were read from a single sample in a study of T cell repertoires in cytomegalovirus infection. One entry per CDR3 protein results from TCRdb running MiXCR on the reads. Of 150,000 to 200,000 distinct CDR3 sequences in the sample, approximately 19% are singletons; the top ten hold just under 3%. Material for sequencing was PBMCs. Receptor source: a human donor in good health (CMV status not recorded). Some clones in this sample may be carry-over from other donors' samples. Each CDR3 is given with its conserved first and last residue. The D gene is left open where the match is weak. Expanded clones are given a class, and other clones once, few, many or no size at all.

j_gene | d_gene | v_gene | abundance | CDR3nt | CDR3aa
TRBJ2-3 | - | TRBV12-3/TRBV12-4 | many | TGTGCCAGCAGTACCTTCCTCAGGGTGAGCACAGATACGCAGTATTTT | CASSTFLRVSTDTQYF
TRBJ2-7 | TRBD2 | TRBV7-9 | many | TGTGCCAGCAGCTTAGTAGCTAGCGGGAGGAACGAGCAGTACTTC | CASSLVASGRNEQYF
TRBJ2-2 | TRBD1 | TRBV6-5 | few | TGTGCCAGCAGTTCCACAGGGGTTCTTAACACCGGGGAGCTGTTTTTT | CASSSTGVLNTGELFF
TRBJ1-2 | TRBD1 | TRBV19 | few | TGTGCCAGTAACATGGGACAGGGGAGATATGGCTACACCTTC | CASNMGQGRYGYTF
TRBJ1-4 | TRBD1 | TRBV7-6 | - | TGTGCCAGCAGCTTCTTCGGGACAGATCCTAATGAAAAACTGTTTTTT | CASSFFGTDPNEKLFF
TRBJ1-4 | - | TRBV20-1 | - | TGCAGTGCTACCCCACAGCGCGAAAAACTGTTTTTT | CSATPQREKLFF
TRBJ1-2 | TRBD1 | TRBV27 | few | TGTGCCAGCAGTTCAAGGACAGGGCCCTTTTTATTTTATGGCTACACCTTC | CASSSRTGPFLFYGYTF
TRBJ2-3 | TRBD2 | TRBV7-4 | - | TGTGCCAGCAGCCCTAGCGGGAGTGGCACAGATACGCAGTATTTT | CASSPSGSGTDTQYF
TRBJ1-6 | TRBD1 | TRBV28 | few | TGTGCCAGCAGTTCGGGACAGAATAATTCACCCCTCCACTTT | CASSSGQNNSPLHF
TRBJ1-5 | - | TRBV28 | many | TGTGCCAGCAGTTTGTGGGGAAATCAGCCCCAGCATTTT | CASSLWGNQPQHF
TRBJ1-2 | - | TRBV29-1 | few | TGCAGCGTTGAAGATCGCGGACGCTATGGCTACACCTTC | CSVEDRGRYGYTF
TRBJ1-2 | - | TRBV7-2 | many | TGTGCCAGCAGCTTAGAAATTTTAGCTAACTATGGCTACACCTTC | CASSLEILANYGYTF
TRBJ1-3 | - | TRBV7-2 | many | TGTGCCAGCAGCTTAACAGGGAGCTCTGGAAACACCATATATTTT | CASSLTGSSGNTIYF
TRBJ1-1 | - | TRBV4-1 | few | TGCGCCAGCAGCCGCATAGGGGGGAACACTGAAGCTTTCTTT | CASSRIGGNTEAFF
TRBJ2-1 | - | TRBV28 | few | TGTGCCAGCAGCCCCAGGGTCTCCTACAATGAGCAGTTCTTC | CASSPRVSYNEQFF
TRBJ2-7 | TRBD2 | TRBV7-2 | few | TGTGCCAGCAGCTTAAGGCGGGAGGCCTCCTACGAGCAGTACTTC | CASSLRREASYEQYF
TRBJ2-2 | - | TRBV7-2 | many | TGTGCCAGCAGCTTAGTCCTAAACACCGGGGAGCTGTTTTTT | CASSLVLNTGELFF
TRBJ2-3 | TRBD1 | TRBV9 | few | TGTGCCAGCAGCGCCCGGGACAGCCGAATGTATTTT | CASSARDSRMYF
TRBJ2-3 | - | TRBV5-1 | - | TGCGCCAGCAGCCTGGGACAACTAATTAGCACAGATACGCAGTATTTT | CASSLGQLISTDTQYF
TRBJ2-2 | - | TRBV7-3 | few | TGTGCCAGCAGCGCAACTCGGCCCGGGGAGCTGTTTTTT | CASSATRPGELFF
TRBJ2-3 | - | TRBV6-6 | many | TGTGCCAGCAGTTACTTCGCCAGATCTAGCACAGATACGCAGTATTTT | CASSYFARSSTDTQYF
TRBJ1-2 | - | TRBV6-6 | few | TGTGCCAGCAGTGACACAGGTCTCTATGGCTACACCTTC | CASSDTGLYGYTF
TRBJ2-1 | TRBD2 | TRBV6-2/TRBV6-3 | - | TGTGCCAGCAGTTACGTCGCGGGAGCCGTGTACAATGAGCAGTTCTTC | CASSYVAGAVYNEQFF
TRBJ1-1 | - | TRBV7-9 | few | TGTGCCAGCAGCGCCCCCGGGGCAACAGGAACCAACACTGAAGCTTTCTTT | CASSAPGATGTNTEAFF
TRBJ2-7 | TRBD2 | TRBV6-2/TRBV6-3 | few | TGTGCCAGCAGTTACGGACTAGCGGTCTCCTACGAGCAGTACTTC | CASSYGLAVSYEQYF
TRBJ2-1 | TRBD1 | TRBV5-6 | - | TGTGCCAGCAGCGCCCCGCGACAGGGTTCTAGGCCAAGCTCCTACAATGAGCAGTTCTTC | CASSAPRQGSRPSSYNEQFF
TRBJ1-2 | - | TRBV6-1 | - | TGTGCCAGCAGTGTCCTGACAGTGGACTATGGCTACACCTTC | CASSVLTVDYGYTF
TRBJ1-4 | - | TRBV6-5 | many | TGTGCCAGCAGTTACTCGCAGACAGCAGCTAATGAAAAACTGTTTTTT | CASSYSQTAANEKLFF
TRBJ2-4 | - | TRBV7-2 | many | TGTGCCAGCAGCTTAGGGCAGACGAACATTCAGTACTTC | CASSLGQTNIQYF
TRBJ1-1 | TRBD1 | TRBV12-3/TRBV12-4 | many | TGTGCCAGCAGACCAGACAGGGGACGGACTGAAGCTTTCTTT | CASRPDRGRTEAFF
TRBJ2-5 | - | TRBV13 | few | TGTGCCAGCAGATCGCGGGGGCTAGCGGACCAAGAGACCCAGTACTTC | CASRSRGLADQETQYF
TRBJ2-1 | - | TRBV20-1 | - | TGCAGTCTGGCCCCCGGACAGCGCTACAATGAGCAGTTCTTC | CSLAPGQRYNEQFF
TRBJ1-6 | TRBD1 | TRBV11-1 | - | TGTGCCAGCGGGGGACAGTATGATTCACCCCTCCACTTT | CASGGQYDSPLHF
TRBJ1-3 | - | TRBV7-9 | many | TGTGCCAGCAGCATCGTCGCAGGGCCCTCTGGAAACACCATATATTTT | CASSIVAGPSGNTIYF
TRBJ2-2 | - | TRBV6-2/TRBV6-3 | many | TGTGCCAGCAGCAGGGGACTTCAGAACACCGGGGAGCTGTTTTTT | CASSRGLQNTGELFF
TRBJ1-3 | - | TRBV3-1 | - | TGTGCCAGCAGCCACACTCCGGATTCTGGAAACACCATATATTTT | CASSHTPDSGNTIYF
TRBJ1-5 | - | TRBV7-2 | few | TGTGCCAGCAGCTTAGTGAGTCAGCCCCAGCATTTT | CASSLVSQPQHF
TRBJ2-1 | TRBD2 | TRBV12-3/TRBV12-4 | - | TGTGCCAGCACCCTTCTAGCGGACGAGCAGTTCTTC | CASTLLADEQFF
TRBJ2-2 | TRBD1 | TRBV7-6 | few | TGTGCCAGCAGCTCGTTACAGGGGGCTAACGGGGAGCTGTTTTTT | CASSSLQGANGELFF
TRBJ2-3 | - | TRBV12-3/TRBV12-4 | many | TGTGCCAGCGGAAATACCCGCAAACGCACAGATACGCAGTATTTT | CASGNTRKRTDTQYF
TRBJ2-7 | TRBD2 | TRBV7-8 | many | TGTGCCAGCAGCTTCGGGGGAGGGTCCTACGAGCAGTACTTC | CASSFGGGSYEQYF
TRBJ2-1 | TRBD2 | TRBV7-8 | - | TGTGCCAGCAGCTTTGGTGGGGGGGACAATGAGCAGTTCTTC | CASSFGGGDNEQFF
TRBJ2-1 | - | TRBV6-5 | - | TGTGCCAGCAGTTTCAACAGCTTGGGGTCCTACAATGAGCAGTTCTTC | CASSFNSLGSYNEQFF
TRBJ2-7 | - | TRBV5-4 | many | TGTGCCAGCAGGGCGGGTCCGGAGATCTACGAGCAGTACTTC | CASRAGPEIYEQYF
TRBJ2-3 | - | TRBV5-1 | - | TGCGCCAGCAGCTTGGATACACGGGATACGCAGTATTTT | CASSLDTRDTQYF
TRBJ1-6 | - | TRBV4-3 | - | TGCGCCAGCAGCCAACACATGAGAAATTCACCCCTCCACTTT | CASSQHMRNSPLHF